This record looks at one T cell receptor beta chain sequence and its context. CDR1 and CDR2 from the germline V gene are SGHRS and YFSETQ. The CDR3 covers 15 residues. Trimming shortened V by 5 bases and J by 0 bases, and 12 bases separated the two germline ends. The sample is drawn from a study of blood T cell repertoires in COVID-19. Study-wide background: Material from acute and convalescent COVID-19 was sourced from the United States, Italy and Spain. In each case, the material was cDNA or gDNA derived from T cells, B-cell-depleted T cells, or PBMCs.

The method was immunoSEQ multiplex PCR; TCRdb's version includes in-frame clones alone and lacks a portion of them. The sample includes 250,000 to 300,000 clones, approximately 85% of them seen just once. Those enrolled, adults aged roughly 18 to 95 years, came from roughly 22 US areas. In assigning cohorts, the study relied on participant-reported clinical history. The rearrangement uses TRBV5-1 and TRBJ1-3; the D is unclear. This sequence was found in a woman in her 50s who had recovered from COVID-19. The sequenced sample consisted of PBMCs or T cells enriched from blood (not recorded which). CDR3 region: CASRDSEGSGNTIYF. CDR3 nucleotides: TGCGCCAGCAGGGACTCCGAAGGCTCTGGAAACACCATATATTTT.